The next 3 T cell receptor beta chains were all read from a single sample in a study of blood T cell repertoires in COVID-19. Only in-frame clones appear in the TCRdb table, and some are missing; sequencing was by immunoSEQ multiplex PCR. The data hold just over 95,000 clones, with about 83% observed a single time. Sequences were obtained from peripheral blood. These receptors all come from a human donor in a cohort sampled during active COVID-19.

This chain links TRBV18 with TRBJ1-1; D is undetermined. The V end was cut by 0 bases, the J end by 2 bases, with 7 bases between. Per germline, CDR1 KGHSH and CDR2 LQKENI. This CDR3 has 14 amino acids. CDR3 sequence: CASSPPLYNTEAFF. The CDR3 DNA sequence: TGTGCCAGCTCACCACCGCTCTACAACACTGAAGCTTTCTTT.

The CDR3 is CASSPDGTGFYGYTF. The CDR3, as DNA: TGTGCCAGCAGCCCGGACGGGACAGGGTTTTATGGCTACACCTTC. The chain links TRBV6-5 to TRBJ1-2, with 9 bases lining up with TRBD1. Germline values: CDR1 MNHEY, CDR2 SVGAGI. This CDR3 contains 15 residues. With 6 bases clipped from V and 5 bases from J, the junction kept 10 bases outside the gene matches.

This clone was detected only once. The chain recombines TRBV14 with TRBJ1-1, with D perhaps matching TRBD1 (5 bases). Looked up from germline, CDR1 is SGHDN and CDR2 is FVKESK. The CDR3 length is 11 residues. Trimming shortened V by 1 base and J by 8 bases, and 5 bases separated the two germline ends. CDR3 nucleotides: TGTGCCAGCAGCCAAGGGACAGAAGCTTTCTTT. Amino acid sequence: CASSQGTEAFF.